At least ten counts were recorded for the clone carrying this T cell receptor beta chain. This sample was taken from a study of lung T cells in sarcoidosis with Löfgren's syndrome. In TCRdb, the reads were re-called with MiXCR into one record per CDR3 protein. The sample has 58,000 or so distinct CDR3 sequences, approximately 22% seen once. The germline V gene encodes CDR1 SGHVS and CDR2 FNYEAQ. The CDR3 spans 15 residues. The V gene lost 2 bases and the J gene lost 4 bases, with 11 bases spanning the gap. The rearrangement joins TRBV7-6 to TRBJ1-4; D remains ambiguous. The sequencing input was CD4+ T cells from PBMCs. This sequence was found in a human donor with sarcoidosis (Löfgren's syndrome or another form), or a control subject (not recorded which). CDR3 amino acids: CASSLKGGVNEKLFF. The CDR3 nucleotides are TGTGCCAGCAGCTTAAAGGGAGGAGTTAATGAAAAACTGTTTTTT.